Following are 17 T cell receptor beta chains from one sample sequenced in a study of OX40 agonist ivuxolimab in advanced cancers. The data were produced by immunoSEQ multiplex PCR, yet TCRdb's version contains in-frame clones alone and is incomplete. The data hold tens of thousands of clones, with more than 85% observed a single time. The sequenced sample was CD4+ or CD8+ T cells sorted from blood, obtained in a trial of the OX40 agonist ivuxolimab. The receptors were sampled from an adult with an advanced solid tumor such as melanoma, head and neck, liver or kidney cancer.

The chain combines TRBV7-9 with TRBJ2-5; D call uncertain. V lost 7 bases to trimming and J lost 5 bases, with 8 bases between them. This CDR3 is built from 11 residues. Germline V lookup: CDR1 SEHNR, CDR2 FQNEAQ (reference sequence). The CDR3 DNA reads TGTGCCAGCATGGTTCGGGAGACCCAGTACTTC. The encoded protein is CASMVRETQYF. The variable domain in full, completed from reference TRBV7-9 and TRBJ2-5, reads DTGVSQNPRHKITKRGQNVTFRCDPISEHNRLYWYRQTLGQGPEFLTYFQNEAQLEKSRLLSDRFSAERPKGSFSTLEIQRTEQGDSAMYLCASMVRETQYFGPGTRLLVL.

The rearrangement uses TRBV7-8 and TRBJ1-1; D ambiguous. The V and J ends lost 1 base and 3 bases respectively, with 12 bases between them. The length of the CDR3 is 15 residues. Germline loops: CDR1 SGHVS, CDR2 FQNEAQ. The chain's CDR3 is CASSLVADPDTEAFF. CDR3 sequence (DNA): TGTGCCAGCAGCTTAGTGGCAGATCCTGACACTGAAGCTTTCTTT.

The genes are TRBV5-1 and TRBJ1-2, with 8 bases that match TRBD1. Unmatched junction bases numbered 14, after V lost 4 bases and J lost 9 bases. Germline CDR1 and CDR2: SGHRS and YFSETQ. There are 15 residues in the CDR3. The CDR3 loop reads CASSIGQGPAVSYTF. CDR3 sequence (DNA): TGCGCCAGCAGCATCGGACAGGGCCCCGCTGTTAGCTACACCTTC.

The rearrangement uses TRBV2 and TRBJ2-1, with D perhaps TRBD2 (5 bases). V dropped 11 bases and J dropped 7 bases, with 12 bases sitting between them. In germline, CDR1 is SNHLY, CDR2 FYNNEI. This CDR3 has 11 amino acids. The CDR3 protein is CAGRAGNEQFF. DNA of the CDR3: TGTGCCGGGCGGGCCGGGAATGAGCAGTTCTTC.

The chain uses TRBV6-5 and TRBJ1-5; D remains unclear. Germline-derived CDR1 and CDR2 are MNHEY and SVGAGI. This CDR3 contains 12 residues. Trimming cost V 6 bases and J 9 bases, with 12 bases left between them. CDR3 protein: CASSYPWGPQHF. In DNA form, the CDR3 reads TGTGCCAGCAGCTACCCCTGGGGGCCCCAGCATTTT.

The chain is built from TRBV6-5 and TRBJ1-2; D is undetermined. The CDR3 covers 16 residues. V lost 4 bases to trimming and J lost 3 bases, with 18 bases between them. In germline, CDR1 is MNHEY, CDR2 SVGAGI. CDR3 region: CASSSHPSSTDYGYTF. The CDR3 DNA reads as TGTGCCAGCAGTTCCCACCCTAGCAGCACCGACTATGGCTACACCTTC.

This chain connects TRBV27 to TRBJ1-1, with D uncertain. Germline V gives CDR1 MNHEY, CDR2 SMNVEV (reference sequence). The V end was cut by 4 bases, the J end by 5 bases, with 17 bases between. CDR3 length: 15 amino acids. CDR3 sequence reads: CASSSGPPTMTEAFF. DNA of the CDR3: TGTGCCAGCAGTTCGGGCCCACCAACAATGACTGAAGCTTTCTTT.

This chain joins TRBV19 and TRBJ2-3; TRBD1 matches at 8 bases. J lost 2 bases, V lost 10 bases, and 5 bases had no gene match. The CDR3 totals 13 residues. Germline V gene sequence: CDR1 LNHDA, CDR2 SQIVND (reference sequence). CDR3: CATGDRLTDTQYF. In DNA, the CDR3 is TGTGCCACCGGGGACAGGCTCACAGATACGCAGTATTTT.

The chain couples TRBV10-1 to TRBJ2-2; weak D call: TRBD1 (5 bases). Per the germline V gene, CDR1 is WNHNN and CDR2 is SYGVQD (reference sequence). The V gene lost 3 bases and the J gene lost 3 bases, with 14 bases spanning the gap. There are 16 residues in the CDR3. CDR3 nucleotide sequence: TGCGCCAGCAGTGACCAAAGGGAAGGGGACACCGGGGAGCTGTTTTTT. It yields the protein CASSDQREGDTGELFF.

This chain uses TRBV28 with TRBJ2-7, with TRBD2 matching over 7 bases. With V trimmed by 6 bases and J by 0 bases, 8 bases remained unmatched. This CDR3 spans 15 amino acids. Germline lookup yields CDR1 MDHEN and CDR2 SYDVKM. CDR3 DNA: TGTGCCAGCAGAACATCCGGGACTAACTCCTACGAGCAGTACTTC. It codes for CASRTSGTNSYEQYF. Variable domain in full (rest from reference TRBV28 and TRBJ2-7): DVKVTQSSRYLVKRTGEKVFLECVQDMDHENMFWYRQDPGLGLRLIYFSYDVKMKEKGDIPEGYSVSREKKERFSLILESASTNQTSMYLCASRTSGTNSYEQYFGPGTRLTVT.

This clone was counted only a few times. The chain couples TRBV28 to TRBJ2-7; weak D call: TRBD1 (6 bases). The length of the CDR3 is 15 residues. Trimming left V 2 bases short and J 3 bases short, with 14 bases between. Germline V lookup: CDR1 MDHEN, CDR2 SYDVKM. CDR3: CASSLPSLGGYEQYF. In nucleotides, the CDR3 is TGTGCCAGCAGTTTACCCTCACTAGGGGGCTACGAGCAGTACTTC. The full variable domain, in which reference TRBV28 and TRBJ2-7 provide the parts outside the CDR3, is DVKVTQSSRYLVKRTGEKVFLECVQDMDHENMFWYRQDPGLGLRLIYFSYDVKMKEKGDIPEGYSVSREKKERFSLILESASTNQTSMYLCASSLPSLGGYEQYFGPGTRLTVT.

This rearrangement joins TRBV4-3 to TRBJ2-7; D remains ambiguous. The CDR3 has 15 amino acids. Trimming stripped 0 bases from V and 0 bases from J, with 9 bases between. The germline V gene encodes CDR1 LGHNA and CDR2 YSLEER. This chain's CDR3 is CASSQDRVASYEQYF. The CDR3 nucleotides read TGCGCCAGCAGCCAAGATCGGGTAGCCTCCTACGAGCAGTACTTC.

J is TRBJ2-7 and V is TRBV7-2, with D perhaps matching TRBD2 (6 bases). The CDR3 is made up of 15 amino acids. V was trimmed by 4 bases and J by 2 bases, leaving 15 bases between them. CDR1 and CDR2 from the germline V gene are SGHTA and FQGNSA. The CDR3 nucleotides read TGTGCCAGCAGCTCTCCCTCGGGGGACCCCTACGAGCAGTACTTC. This codes for CASSSPSGDPYEQYF.

The chain has TRBV5-1 and TRBJ2-7; no firm D call. Germline V gene data show CDR1 as SGHRS and CDR2 as YFSETQ. Trimming took off 2 bases at V and 2 bases at J, with 14 bases between the two ends. The CDR3 has 15 residues. The CDR3, as DNA: TGCGCCAGCAGCTTAGCCCCCGGCAGGCCCTACGAGCAGTACTTC. The encoded protein is CASSLAPGRPYEQYF.

This chain joins TRBV28 and TRBJ1-2; 12 bases match TRBD1. Germline CDR1 and CDR2: MDHEN and SYDVKM. With V trimmed by 7 bases and J by 7 bases, 10 bases remained unmatched. This CDR3 spans 15 amino acids. The CDR3 region is CASISPGQGALGYTF. The CDR3 nucleotides are TGTGCCAGCATCTCACCGGGACAGGGGGCCCTTGGCTACACCTTC.

The CDR3 sequence: CASSESGSYGYTF. CDR3 coding DNA: TGCGCCAGCAGTGAGTCGGGATCCTATGGCTACACCTTC. This chain joins TRBV10-1 and TRBJ1-2; no clear D. Trimming removed 0 bases from V and 4 bases from J, with 6 bases in between. This CDR3 contains 13 residues. The germline CDR1 and CDR2 sequences are WNHNN and SYGVQD (reference sequence).

This CDR3 is CASSLRTGETEAFF. The CDR3 DNA reads TGTGCCAGCAGCTTACGAACAGGGGAGACTGAAGCTTTCTTT. V is TRBV6-5 and J is TRBJ1-1; 7 positions agree with TRBD1. CDR1 is MNHEY, CDR2 SVGAGI, per germline. The CDR3 runs 14 residues. J gave up 5 bases and V 6 bases, and 9 bases lay outside the gene matches.